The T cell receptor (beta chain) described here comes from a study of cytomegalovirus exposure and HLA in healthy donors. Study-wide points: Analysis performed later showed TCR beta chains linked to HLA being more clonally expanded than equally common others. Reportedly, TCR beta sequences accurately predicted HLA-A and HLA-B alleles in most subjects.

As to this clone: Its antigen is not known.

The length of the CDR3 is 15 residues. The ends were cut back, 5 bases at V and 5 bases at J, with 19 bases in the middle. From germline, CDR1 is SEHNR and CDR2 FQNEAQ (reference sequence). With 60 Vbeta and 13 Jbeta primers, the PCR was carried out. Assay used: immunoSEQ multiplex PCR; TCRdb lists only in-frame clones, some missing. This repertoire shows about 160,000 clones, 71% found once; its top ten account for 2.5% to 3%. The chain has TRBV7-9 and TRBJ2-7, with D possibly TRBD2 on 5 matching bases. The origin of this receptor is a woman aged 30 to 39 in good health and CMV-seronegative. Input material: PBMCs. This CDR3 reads CASSVGGLEVNEQYF. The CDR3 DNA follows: TGTGCCAGCAGCGTCGGCGGGCTGGAGGTGAACGAGCAGTACTTC.